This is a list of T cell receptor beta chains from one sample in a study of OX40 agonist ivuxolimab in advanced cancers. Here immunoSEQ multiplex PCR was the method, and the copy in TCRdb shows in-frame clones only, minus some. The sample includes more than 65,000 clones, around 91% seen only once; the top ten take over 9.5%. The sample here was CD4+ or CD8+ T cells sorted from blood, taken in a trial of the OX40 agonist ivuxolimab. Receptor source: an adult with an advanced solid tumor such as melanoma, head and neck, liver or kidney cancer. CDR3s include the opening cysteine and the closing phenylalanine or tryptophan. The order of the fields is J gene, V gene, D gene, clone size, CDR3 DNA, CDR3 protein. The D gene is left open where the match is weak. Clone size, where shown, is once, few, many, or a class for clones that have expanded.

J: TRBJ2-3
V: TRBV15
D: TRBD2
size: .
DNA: TGTGCCACCAGCAGAGAGAAAGCGGGAGGGCCCGGGGATACGCAGTATTTT
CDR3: CATSREKAGGPGDTQYF

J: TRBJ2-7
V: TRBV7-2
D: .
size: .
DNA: TGTGCCAGCAGCCTACCGACTAGTACCTCCAACGAGCAGTACTTC
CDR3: CASSLPTSTSNEQYF

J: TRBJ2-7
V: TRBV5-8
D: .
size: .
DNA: TGTGCCAGCAGCTTGTTTGGCGGACGGACTACCTACGAGCAGTACTTC
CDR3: CASSLFGGRTTYEQYF

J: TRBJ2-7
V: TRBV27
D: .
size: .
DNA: TGTGCCAGCAGACCTTATCGGGACGGACCCTACGAGCAGTACTTC
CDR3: CASRPYRDGPYEQYF

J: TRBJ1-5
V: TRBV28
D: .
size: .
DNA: TGTGCCAGCAAGCGTGGGGGTAATCAGCCCCAGCATTTT
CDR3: CASKRGGNQPQHF

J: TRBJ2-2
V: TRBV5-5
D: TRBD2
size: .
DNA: TGTGCCAGCAGCCTGACCTCGACTAGCGGGAGTAGTCCCGGGGAGCTGTTTTTT
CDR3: CASSLTSTSGSSPGELFF

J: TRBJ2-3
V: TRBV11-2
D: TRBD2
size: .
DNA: TGTGCCAGCACCCCCGGGGGGAGTCATACAGATACGCAGTATTTT
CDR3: CASTPGGSHTDTQYF

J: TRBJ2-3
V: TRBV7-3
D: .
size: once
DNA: TGTGCCAGCAGCTTATTTGGTCCCGATACGCAGTATTTT
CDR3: CASSLFGPDTQYF

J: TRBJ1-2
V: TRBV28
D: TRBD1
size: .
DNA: TGTGCCAGCAGTCAGACAGGGTTCTATGGCTACACCTTC
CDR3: CASSQTGFYGYTF

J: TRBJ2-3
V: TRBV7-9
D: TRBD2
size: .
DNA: TGTGCCAGCAGCCAGCGGGGCTTAGACACAGATACGCAGTATTTT
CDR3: CASSQRGLDTDTQYF

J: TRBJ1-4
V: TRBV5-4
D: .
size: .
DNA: TGTGCCAGCAGCTCAGGGGCGATTAATGAAAAACTGTTTTTT
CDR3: CASSSGAINEKLFF

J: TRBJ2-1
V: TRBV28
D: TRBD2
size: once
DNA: TGTGCCAGCAGTCCGGGGGGGGTTGACTCCTACAATGAGCAGTTCTTC
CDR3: CASSPGGVDSYNEQFF

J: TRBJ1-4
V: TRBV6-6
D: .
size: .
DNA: TGTGCCAGCAGTAGGGGCCCGGGACAATCTAATGAAAAACTGTTTTTT
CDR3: CASSRGPGQSNEKLFF

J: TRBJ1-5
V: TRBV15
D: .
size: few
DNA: TGTGCCACCAGCAGCAGGGGTCTGAATCAGCCCCAGCATTTT
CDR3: CATSSRGLNQPQHF

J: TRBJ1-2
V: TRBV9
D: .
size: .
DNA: TGTGCCAGCAGCAGAAGAGGCGGCTACACCTTC
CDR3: CASSRRGGYTF

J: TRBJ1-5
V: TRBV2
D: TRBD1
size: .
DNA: TGTGCCAGCAGTGGGCCGGGACAGGGTAATCAGCCCCAGCATTTT
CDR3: CASSGPGQGNQPQHF

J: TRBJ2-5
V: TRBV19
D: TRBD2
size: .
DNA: TGTGCCAGTAGTGTTGTAGCGGGAGCACCAGAGACCCAGTACTTC
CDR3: CASSVVAGAPETQYF

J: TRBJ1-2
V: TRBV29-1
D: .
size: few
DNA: TGCAGCGTTGACGGGAGGGACAATGGCTACACCTTC
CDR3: CSVDGRDNGYTF

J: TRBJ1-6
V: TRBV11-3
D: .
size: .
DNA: TGTGCCAGCAGCTTCAGTTGGGGCGAAGATTCACCCCTCCACTTT
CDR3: CASSFSWGEDSPLHF

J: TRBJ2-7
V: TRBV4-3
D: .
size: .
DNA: TGCGCCAGCAGCCAAAGCCTTACTGGCCAGCAGTACTTC
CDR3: CASSQSLTGQQYF

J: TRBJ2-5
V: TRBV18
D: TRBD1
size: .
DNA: TGTGCCAGCTCACTCACGACAGGGGGGGAGACCCAGTACTTC
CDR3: CASSLTTGGETQYF